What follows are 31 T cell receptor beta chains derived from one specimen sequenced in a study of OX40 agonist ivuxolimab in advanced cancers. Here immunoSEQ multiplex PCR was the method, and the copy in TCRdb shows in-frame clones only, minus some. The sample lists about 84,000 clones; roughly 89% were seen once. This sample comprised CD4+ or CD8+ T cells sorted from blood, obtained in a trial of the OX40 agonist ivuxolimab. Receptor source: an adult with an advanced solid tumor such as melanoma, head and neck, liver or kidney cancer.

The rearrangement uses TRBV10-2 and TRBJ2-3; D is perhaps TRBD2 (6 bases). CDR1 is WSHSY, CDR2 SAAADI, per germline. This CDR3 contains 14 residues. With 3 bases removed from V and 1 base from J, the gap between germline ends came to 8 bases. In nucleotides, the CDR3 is TGCGCCAGCAGTGATCCGGGGGGCACAGATACGCAGTATTTT. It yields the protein CASSDPGGTDTQYF.

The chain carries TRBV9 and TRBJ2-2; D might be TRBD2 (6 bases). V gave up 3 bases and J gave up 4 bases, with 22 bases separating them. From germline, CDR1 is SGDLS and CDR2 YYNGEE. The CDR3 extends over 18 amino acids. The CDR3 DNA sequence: TGTGCCAGCAGCGACTCTTCCCTCGGGACTGCCGGCACCGGGGAGCTGTTTTTT. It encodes CASSDSSLGTAGTGELFF.

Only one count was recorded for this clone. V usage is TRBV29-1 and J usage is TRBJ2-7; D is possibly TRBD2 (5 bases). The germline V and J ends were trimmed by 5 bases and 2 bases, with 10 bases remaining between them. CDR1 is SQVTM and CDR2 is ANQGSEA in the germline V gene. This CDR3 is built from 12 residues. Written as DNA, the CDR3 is TGCAGCGTTAGCAGCGGCCCCTACGAGCAGTACTTC. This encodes CSVSSGPYEQYF.

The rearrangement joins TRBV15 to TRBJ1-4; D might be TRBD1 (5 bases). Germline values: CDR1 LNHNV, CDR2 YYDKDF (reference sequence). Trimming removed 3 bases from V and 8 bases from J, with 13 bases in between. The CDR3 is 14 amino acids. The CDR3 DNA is TGTGCCACCAGCAGGCCGGGACTCAGAGAAAAACTGTTTTTT. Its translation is CATSRPGLREKLFF.

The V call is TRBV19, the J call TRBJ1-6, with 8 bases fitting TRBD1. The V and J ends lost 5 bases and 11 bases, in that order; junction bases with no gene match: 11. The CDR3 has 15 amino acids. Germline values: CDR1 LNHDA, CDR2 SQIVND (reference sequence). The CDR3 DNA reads TGTGCCAGTAGTTCCCGGACAGGGAGGTTAGCACCCCTCCACTTT. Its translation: CASSSRTGRLAPLHF.

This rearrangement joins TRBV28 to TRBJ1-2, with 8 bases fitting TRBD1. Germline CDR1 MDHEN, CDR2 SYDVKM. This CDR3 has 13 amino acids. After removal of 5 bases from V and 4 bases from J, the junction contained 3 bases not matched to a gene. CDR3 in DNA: TGTGCCAGCAGTGTGACAGGGGTCTATGGCTACACCTTC. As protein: CASSVTGVYGYTF.

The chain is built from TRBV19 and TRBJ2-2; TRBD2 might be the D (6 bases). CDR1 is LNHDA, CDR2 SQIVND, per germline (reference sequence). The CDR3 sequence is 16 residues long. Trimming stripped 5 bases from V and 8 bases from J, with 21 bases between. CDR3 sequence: CASSLSHGPGDGELFF. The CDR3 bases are TGTGCCAGTAGTCTGAGCCACGGACCGGGGGATGGGGAGCTGTTTTTT.

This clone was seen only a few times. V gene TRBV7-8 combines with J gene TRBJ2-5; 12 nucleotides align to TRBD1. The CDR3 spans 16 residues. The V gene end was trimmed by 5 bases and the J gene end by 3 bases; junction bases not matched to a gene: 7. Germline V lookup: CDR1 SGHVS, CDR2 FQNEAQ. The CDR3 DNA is TGTGCCAGCAGCGGACCCGGGACAGGGGGCGAAGAGACCCAGTACTTC. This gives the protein CASSGPGTGGEETQYF.

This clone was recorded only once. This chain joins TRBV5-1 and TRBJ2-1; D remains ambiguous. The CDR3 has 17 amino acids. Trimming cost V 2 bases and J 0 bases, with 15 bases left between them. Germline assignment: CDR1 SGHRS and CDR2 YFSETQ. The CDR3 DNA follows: TGCGCCAGCAGCTTTTGGAGCCCTCTGAGCTCCTACAATGAGCAGTTCTTC. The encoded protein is CASSFWSPLSSYNEQFF.

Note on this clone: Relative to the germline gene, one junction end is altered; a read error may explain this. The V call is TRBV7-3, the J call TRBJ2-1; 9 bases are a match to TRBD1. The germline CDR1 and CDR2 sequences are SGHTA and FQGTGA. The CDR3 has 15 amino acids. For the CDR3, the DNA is TGTGCCAGCAGCTTCCGGGACAGGGACTACACTGAGCAGTTCTTC. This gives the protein CASSFRDRDYTEQFF. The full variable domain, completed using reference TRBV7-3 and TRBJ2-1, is GAGVSQTPSNKVTEKGKYVELRCDPISGHTALYWYRQSLGQGPEFLIYFQGTGAADDSGLPNDRFFAVRPEGSVSTLKIQRTERGDSAVYLCASSFRDRDYTEQFFGPGTRLTVL.

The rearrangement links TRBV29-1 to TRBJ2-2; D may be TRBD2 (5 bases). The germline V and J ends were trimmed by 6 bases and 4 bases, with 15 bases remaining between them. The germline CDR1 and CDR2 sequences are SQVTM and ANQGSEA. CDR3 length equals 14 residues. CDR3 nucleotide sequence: TGCAGCGTCGGCATGACTGGGAGCACCGGGGAGCTGTTTTTT. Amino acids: CSVGMTGSTGELFF.

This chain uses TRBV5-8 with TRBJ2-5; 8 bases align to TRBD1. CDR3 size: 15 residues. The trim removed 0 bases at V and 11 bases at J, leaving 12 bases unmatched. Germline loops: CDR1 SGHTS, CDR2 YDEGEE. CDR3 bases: TGTGCCAGCAGCTTGGTCACAGGGGGTTCGGAAGAGCAGTACTTC. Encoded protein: CASSLVTGGSEEQYF. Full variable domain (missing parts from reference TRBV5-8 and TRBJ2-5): EAGVTQSPTHLIKTRGQQATLRCSPISGHTSVYWYQQALGLGLQFLLWYDEGEERNRGNFPPRFSGRQFPNYSSELNVNALELEDSALYLCASSLVTGGSEEQYFGPGTRLLVL.

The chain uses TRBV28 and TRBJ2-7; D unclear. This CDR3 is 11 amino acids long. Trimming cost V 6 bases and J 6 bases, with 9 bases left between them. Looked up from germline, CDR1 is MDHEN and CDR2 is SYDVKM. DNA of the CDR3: TGTGCCAGCAGCACCCCCAGCGAGCAGTACTTC. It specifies CASSTPSEQYF.

The CDR3 DNA sequence: TGTGCCGTAGGGAGGGGGGCTTTCTTT. It codes for CAVGRGAFF. The genes are TRBV30 and TRBJ1-1, with a possible D match to TRBD1 (6 bases). Germline values: CDR1 GTSNPN, CDR2 SVGIG (reference sequence). The length of the CDR3 is 9 residues. V was cut by 8 bases and J by 11 bases, with 12 bases left in between. Together with reference TRBV30 and TRBJ1-1, the CDR3 gives the full variable domain: SQTIHQWPATLVQPVGSPLSLECTVEGTSNPNLYWYRQAAGRGLQLLFYSVGIGQISSEVPQNLSASRPQDRQFILSSKKLLLSDSGFYLCAVGRGAFFGQGTRLTVV.

The CDR3 spells CASKREVEKLFF. In DNA, the CDR3 is TGTGCCAGCAAACGAGAGGTCGAAAAACTGTTTTTT. The chain uses TRBV2 and TRBJ1-4; D remains unclear. The CDR3 runs 12 residues. The V and J ends lost 7 bases and 8 bases respectively, with 11 bases between them. Germline assignment: CDR1 SNHLY and CDR2 FYNNEI.

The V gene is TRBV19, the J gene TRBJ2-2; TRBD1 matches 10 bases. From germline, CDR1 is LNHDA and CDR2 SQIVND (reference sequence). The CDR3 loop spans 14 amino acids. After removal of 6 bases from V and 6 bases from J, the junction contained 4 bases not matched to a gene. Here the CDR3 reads CASSRDRGAGELFF. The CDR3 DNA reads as TGTGCCAGTAGCCGGGACAGGGGTGCCGGGGAGCTGTTTTTT.

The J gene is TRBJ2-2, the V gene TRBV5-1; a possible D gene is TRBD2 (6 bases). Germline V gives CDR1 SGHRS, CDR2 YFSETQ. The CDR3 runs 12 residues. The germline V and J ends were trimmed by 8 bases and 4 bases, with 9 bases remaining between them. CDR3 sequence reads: CASWGGTGELFF. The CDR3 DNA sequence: TGCGCCAGTTGGGGAGGCACCGGGGAGCTGTTTTTT.

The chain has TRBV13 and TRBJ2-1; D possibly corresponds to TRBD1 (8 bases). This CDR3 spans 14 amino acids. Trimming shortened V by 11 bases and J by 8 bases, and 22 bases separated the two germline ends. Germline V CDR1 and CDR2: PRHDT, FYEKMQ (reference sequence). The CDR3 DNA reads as TGTGCCGCCCGGAAAGCGGGACAGGTCGATGAGCAGTTCTTC. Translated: CAARKAGQVDEQFF.

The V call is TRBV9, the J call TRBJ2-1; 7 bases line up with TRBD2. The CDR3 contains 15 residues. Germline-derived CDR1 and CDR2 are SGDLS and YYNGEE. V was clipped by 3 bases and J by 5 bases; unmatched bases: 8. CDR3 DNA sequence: TGTGCCAGCAGCGGGACTAGGCGGGCAGACAATGAGCAGTTCTTC. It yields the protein CASSGTRRADNEQFF.

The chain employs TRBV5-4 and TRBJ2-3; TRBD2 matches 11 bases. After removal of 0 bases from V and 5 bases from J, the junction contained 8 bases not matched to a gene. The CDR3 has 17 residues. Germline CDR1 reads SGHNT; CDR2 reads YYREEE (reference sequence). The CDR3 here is CASSLGLAGIKGDTQYF. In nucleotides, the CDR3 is TGTGCCAGCAGCTTGGGACTAGCGGGGATCAAGGGAGATACGCAGTATTTT.

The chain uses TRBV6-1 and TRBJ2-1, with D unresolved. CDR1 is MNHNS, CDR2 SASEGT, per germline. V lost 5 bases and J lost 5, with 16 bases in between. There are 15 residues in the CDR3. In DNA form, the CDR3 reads TGTGCCAGCAGTTCCCTTCCCCTTAGGGACAATGAGCAGTTCTTC. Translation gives CASSSLPLRDNEQFF.

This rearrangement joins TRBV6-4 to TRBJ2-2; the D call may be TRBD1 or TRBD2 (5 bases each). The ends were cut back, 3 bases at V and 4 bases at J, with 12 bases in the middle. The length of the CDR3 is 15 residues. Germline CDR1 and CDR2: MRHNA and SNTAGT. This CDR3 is CASSEVGESTGELFF. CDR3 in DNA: TGTGCCAGCAGTGAAGTAGGGGAGAGCACCGGGGAGCTGTTTTTT.

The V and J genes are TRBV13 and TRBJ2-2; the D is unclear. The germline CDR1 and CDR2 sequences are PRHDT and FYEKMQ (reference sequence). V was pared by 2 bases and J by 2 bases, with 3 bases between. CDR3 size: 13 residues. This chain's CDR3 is CASSLHNTGELFF. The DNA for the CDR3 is TGTGCCAGCAGCTTACACAACACCGGGGAGCTGTTTTTT.

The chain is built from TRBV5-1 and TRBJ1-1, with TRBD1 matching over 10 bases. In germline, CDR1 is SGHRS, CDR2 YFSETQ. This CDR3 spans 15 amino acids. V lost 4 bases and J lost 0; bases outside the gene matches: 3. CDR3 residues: CASSTGQGMNTEAFF. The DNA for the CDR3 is TGCGCCAGCAGCACGGGACAGGGGATGAACACTGAAGCTTTCTTT.

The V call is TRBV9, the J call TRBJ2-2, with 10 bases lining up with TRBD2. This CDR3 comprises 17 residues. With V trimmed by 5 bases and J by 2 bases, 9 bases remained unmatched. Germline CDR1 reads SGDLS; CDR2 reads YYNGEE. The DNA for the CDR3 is TGTGCCAGCAGTGCGCCGGGACTAGCGTTAAACACCGGGGAGCTGTTTTTT. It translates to CASSAPGLALNTGELFF.

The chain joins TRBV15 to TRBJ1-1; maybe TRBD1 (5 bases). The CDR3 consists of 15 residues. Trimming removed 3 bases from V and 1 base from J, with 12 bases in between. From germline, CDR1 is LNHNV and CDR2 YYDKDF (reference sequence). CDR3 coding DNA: TGTGCCACCAGCAGTCCTACAGGCCCGAACACTGAAGCTTTCTTT. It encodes CATSSPTGPNTEAFF.

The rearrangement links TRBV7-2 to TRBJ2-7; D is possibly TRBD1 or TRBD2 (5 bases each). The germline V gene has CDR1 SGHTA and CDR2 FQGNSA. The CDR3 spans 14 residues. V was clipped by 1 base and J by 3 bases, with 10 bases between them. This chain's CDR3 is CASSLVLGRYEQYF. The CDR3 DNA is TGTGCCAGCAGCTTAGTCCTGGGACGCTACGAGCAGTACTTC.

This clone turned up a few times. The CDR3 reads CASSQGDRGYYGYTF. CDR3 DNA: TGTGCCAGCAGCCAAGGGGACAGGGGATACTATGGCTACACCTTC. The V call is TRBV4-2, the J call TRBJ1-2, with TRBD1 matching 10 bases. The CDR3 is made up of 15 amino acids. V dropped 1 base and J dropped 3; count of bases not matched to a gene: 2. Germline V gene sequence: CDR1 LGHNA, CDR2 YNFKEQ.

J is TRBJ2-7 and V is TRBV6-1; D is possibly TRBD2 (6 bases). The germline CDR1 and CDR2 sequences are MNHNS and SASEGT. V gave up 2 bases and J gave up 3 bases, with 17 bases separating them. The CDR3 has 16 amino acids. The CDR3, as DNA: TGTGCCAGCAGTGAACCGCCGGCGGGGAAAATCTACGAGCAGTACTTC. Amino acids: CASSEPPAGKIYEQYF.

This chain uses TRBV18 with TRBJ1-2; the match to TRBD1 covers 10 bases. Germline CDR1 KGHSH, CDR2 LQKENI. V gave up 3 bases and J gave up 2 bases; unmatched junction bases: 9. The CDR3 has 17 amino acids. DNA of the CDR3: TGTGCCAGCTCACCCGGGACAGGGGCTGTGGGAAACTATGGCTACACCTTC. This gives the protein CASSPGTGAVGNYGYTF.

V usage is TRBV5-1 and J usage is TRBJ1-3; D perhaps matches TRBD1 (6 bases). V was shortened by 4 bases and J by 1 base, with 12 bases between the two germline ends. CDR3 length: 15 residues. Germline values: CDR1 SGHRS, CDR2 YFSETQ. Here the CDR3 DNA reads TGCGCCAGCAGCCGTACAGGGAGTTCTGGAAACACCATATATTTT. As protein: CASSRTGSSGNTIYF.